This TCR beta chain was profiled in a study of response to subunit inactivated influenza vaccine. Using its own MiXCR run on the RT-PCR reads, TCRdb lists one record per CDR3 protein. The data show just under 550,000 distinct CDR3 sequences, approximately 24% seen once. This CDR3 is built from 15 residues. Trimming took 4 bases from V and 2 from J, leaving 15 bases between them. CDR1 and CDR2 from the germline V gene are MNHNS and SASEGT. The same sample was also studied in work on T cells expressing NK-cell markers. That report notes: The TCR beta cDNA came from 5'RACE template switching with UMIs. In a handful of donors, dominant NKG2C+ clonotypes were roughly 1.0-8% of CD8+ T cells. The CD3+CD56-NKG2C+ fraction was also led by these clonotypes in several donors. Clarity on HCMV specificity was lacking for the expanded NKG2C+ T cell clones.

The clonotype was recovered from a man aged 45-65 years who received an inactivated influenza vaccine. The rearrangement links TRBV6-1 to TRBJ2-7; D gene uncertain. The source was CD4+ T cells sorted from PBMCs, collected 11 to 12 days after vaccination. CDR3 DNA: TGTGCCAGCAGTGGGACCCCAGCAAAGCCCTACGAGCAGTACTTC. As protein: CASSGTPAKPYEQYF.